The 32 T cell receptor beta chains below all came from one sample that was sequenced in a study of cytomegalovirus exposure and HLA in healthy donors. TCRdb's table, derived via immunoSEQ multiplex PCR, lists solely in-frame clones and lacks some. The table shows around 95,000 clones, with 75% to 90% occurring only once. The sample consisted of PBMCs. The receptors here all came from a man younger than 35 in good health and CMV-seropositive.

This clone was counted a single time. The chain is built from TRBV7-8 and TRBJ1-3; a weak D match, TRBD1 (6 bases). The germline CDR1 and CDR2 sequences are SGHVS and FQNEAQ. CDR3 size: 13 residues. With 3 bases removed from V and 4 bases from J, the gap between germline ends came to 7 bases. This chain's CDR3 is CASSFQGGNTIYF. CDR3 DNA: TGTGCCAGCAGCTTCCAGGGGGGAAACACCATATATTTT.

The genes are TRBV5-1 and TRBJ2-3, with TRBD2 identical over 7 bases. With 4 bases clipped from V and 3 bases from J, the junction kept 14 bases outside the gene matches. Germline V gene sequence: CDR1 SGHRS, CDR2 YFSETQ. The CDR3 runs to 17 residues. The CDR3 reads CASSGDYPGTETDTQYF. CDR3 DNA sequence: TGCGCCAGCAGCGGGGACTACCCCGGGACGGAGACAGATACGCAGTATTTT.

V usage is TRBV5-1 and J usage is TRBJ2-1; 10 nucleotides align to TRBD1. The CDR3 sequence is 17 residues long. The germline CDR1 and CDR2 sequences are SGHRS and YFSETQ. Trimming cost V 4 bases and J 9 bases; bases outside gene matches: 16. CDR3 region: CASSQMSTGGAVGEQFF. CDR3 in DNA: TGCGCCAGCAGCCAAATGTCGACAGGGGGCGCAGTAGGTGAGCAGTTCTTC.

The rearrangement joins TRBV2 to TRBJ2-1; D possibly corresponds to TRBD2 (6 bases). The CDR3 covers 17 residues. V was trimmed by 7 bases and J by 6 bases, leaving 25 bases between them. Germline lookup yields CDR1 SNHLY and CDR2 FYNNEI. The DNA for the CDR3 is TGTGCCAGCAAAAGCAGCCGGGCAGCGGGCCTCACCAATGAGCAGTTCTTC. Its translation: CASKSSRAAGLTNEQFF.

This chain joins TRBV2 and TRBJ1-3; a possible D gene is TRBD1 (6 bases). The V gene's germline CDR1 is SNHLY and CDR2 FYNNEI. V lost 9 bases, J lost 1 base, and 16 bases lay in between. The CDR3 contains 15 residues. DNA for the CDR3: TGTGCCAGGTCCGCAGGGGCTCGTTCTGGAAACACCATATATTTT. Translation: CARSAGARSGNTIYF.

With respect to this clone: The junction and the germline gene differ at one end; a read error may be behind it. The chain is built from TRBV6-1 and TRBJ1-2; 9 nucleotides line up with TRBD1. CDR3 size: 12 residues. Looked up from germline, CDR1 is MNHNS and CDR2 is SASEGT. The CDR3 spells CASSEGSGTGHF. CDR3 DNA: TGTGCCAGCAGTGAGGGTTCCGGGACAGGGCACTTC.

The rearrangement uses TRBV7-2 and TRBJ2-1; TRBD1 matches 7 bases. Trimming took 4 bases from V and 9 from J; bases not matched to a gene: 9. The length of the CDR3 is 14 residues. The germline V gene has CDR1 SGHTA and CDR2 FQGNSA. The CDR3 bases are TGTGCCAGCAGCTCGACAGGGCCCCGTCGTGAGCAGTTCTTC. Its translation is CASSSTGPRREQFF.

The V call is TRBV12-5, the J call TRBJ2-7; TRBD2 agrees at 9 bases. CDR1 is LGHNT, CDR2 FRNRAP, per germline. With 1 base clipped from V and 2 bases from J, the junction kept 12 bases outside the gene matches. The CDR3 has 18 amino acids. The CDR3 DNA reads TGTGCTAGTGGTTTGGGGATCTTTTGGCGGGAGGGCCCCTACGAGCAGTACTTC. Translation: CASGLGIFWREGPYEQYF.

The rearrangement uses TRBV5-6 and TRBJ2-7, with no clear D. Germline CDR1 SGHDT, CDR2 YYEEEE. The CDR3 consists of 14 residues. Trimming took 0 bases from V and 2 from J, leaving 9 bases between them. The CDR3 DNA reads as TGTGCCAGCAGCTTGGGGGCGCCCGCCTACGAGCAGTACTTC. It encodes CASSLGAPAYEQYF.

CDR3: CASSHRLAGGTGELFF. The DNA for the CDR3 is TGCGCCAGCAGCCATAGGCTAGCGGGAGGCACCGGGGAGCTGTTTTTT. The chain links TRBV4-1 to TRBJ2-2, with 11 positions matching TRBD2. In germline, CDR1 is MGHRA, CDR2 YSYEKL. This CDR3 has 16 residues. V lost 3 bases, J lost 4 bases, and 4 bases stayed unmatched.

This chain uses TRBV7-8 with TRBJ1-1; D uncertain. Germline CDR1 reads SGHVS; CDR2 reads FQNEAQ. V lost 6 bases, J lost 2 bases, and 10 bases lay in between. This CDR3 comprises 13 residues. The CDR3 DNA sequence: TGTGCCAGCAGAGAGGCGAGAAACACTGAAGCTTTCTTT. It encodes CASREARNTEAFF.

The V gene is TRBV9, the J gene TRBJ2-3, with a tentative D call TRBD2 (7 bases). Germline lookup yields CDR1 SGDLS and CDR2 YYNGEE. The CDR3 totals 15 residues. The V and J ends lost 5 bases and 4 bases respectively, with 17 bases between them. CDR3 in amino acids: CASSRWGGASDTQYF. The DNA of the CDR3 is TGTGCCAGCAGTAGGTGGGGGGGCGCATCAGATACGCAGTATTTT.

This chain connects TRBV29-1 to TRBJ2-7; 7 bases agree with TRBD1. The V segment lost 7 bases and the J segment 5 bases; nucleotides outside the gene matches: 8. The CDR3 is made up of 12 amino acids. CDR1 SQVTM and CDR2 ANQGSEA come from the germline V gene. DNA of the CDR3: TGCAGCGCAGAGGAAGGGGGCCACGAGCAGTACTTC. Protein product: CSAEEGGHEQYF.

V is TRBV28 and J is TRBJ2-2; D remains unclear. The CDR3 spans 13 residues. Trimming removed 3 bases at V and 4 bases at J, with 6 bases between. Germline CDR1 reads MDHEN; CDR2 reads SYDVKM. The CDR3 is CASSFSPTGELFF. In nucleotides, the CDR3 is TGTGCCAGCAGTTTTAGTCCCACCGGGGAGCTGTTTTTT.

The V call is TRBV10-3, the J call TRBJ2-1; 8 bases match TRBD1. CDR1 ENHRY and CDR2 SYGVKD come from the germline V gene. V was clipped by 7 bases and J by 7 bases; unmatched bases: 9. This CDR3 has 14 residues. Here the CDR3 DNA reads TGTGCCATCAATCCCGGACAGGGTGGTAATGAGCAGTTCTTC. Amino acid sequence: CAINPGQGGNEQFF.

This clone appeared a single time. This chain uses TRBV2 with TRBJ1-5, with D uncertain. Per germline, CDR1 SNHLY and CDR2 FYNNEI. This CDR3 comprises 15 residues. The germline V and J ends were trimmed by 2 bases and 1 base, with 9 bases remaining between them. The CDR3 sequence: CASSESQASNQPQHF. The DNA for the CDR3 is TGTGCCAGCAGTGAAAGTCAGGCCAGCAATCAGCCCCAGCATTTT. The variable domain in full, with the rest retrieved from reference TRBV2 and TRBJ1-5, is EPEVTQTPSHQVTQMGQEVILRCVPISNHLYFYWYRQILGQKVEFLVSFYNNEISEKSEIFDDQFSVERPDGSNFTLKIRSTKLEDSAMYFCASSESQASNQPQHFGDGTRLSIL.

The genes are TRBV5-4 and TRBJ1-2, with D tentatively TRBD1 (6 bases). Germline loops: CDR1 SGHNT, CDR2 YYREEE (reference sequence). The CDR3 is 13 residues long. The V gene lost 2 bases and the J gene lost 8 bases, with 13 bases spanning the gap. In DNA form, the CDR3 reads TGTGCCAGCAGCTTAATCAGGGGTGAGGGCTACACCTTC. Translation gives CASSLIRGEGYTF.

The chain has TRBV7-9 and TRBJ2-2; 7 bases align to TRBD1. Looked up from germline, CDR1 is SEHNR and CDR2 is FQNEAQ (reference sequence). V was clipped by 1 base and J by 3 bases; unmatched bases: 5. CDR3 size: 16 residues. The CDR3 region is CASSLDGTDYTGELFF. The DNA of the CDR3 is TGTGCCAGCAGCTTAGACGGGACAGACTACACCGGGGAGCTGTTTTTT.

DNA of the CDR3: TGTGCCACCGGACAGGGGGCTGTAACCGGGGAGCTGTTTTTT. Its translation is CATGQGAVTGELFF. The genes are TRBV10-3 and TRBJ2-2; 11 bases are shared with TRBD1. J gave up 5 bases and V 10 bases, and 6 bases lay outside the gene matches. CDR3 size: 14 residues. The germline V gene has CDR1 ENHRY and CDR2 SYGVKD.

The gene calls are TRBV27 and TRBJ2-2; perhaps TRBD2 as D (5 bases). V was cut by 5 bases and J by 5 bases, with 12 bases left in between. In germline, CDR1 is MNHEY, CDR2 SMNVEV (reference sequence). This CDR3 is built from 14 residues. Here the CDR3 DNA reads TGTGCCAGCAGTCCATATCGACTAACCGGGGAGCTGTTTTTT. The encoded protein is CASSPYRLTGELFF.

J is TRBJ2-4 and V is TRBV15, with 8 bases that match TRBD1. This CDR3 is 18 amino acids long. Trimming at V came to 0 bases and at J to 6 bases, leaving 13 bases not matched to a gene. Looked up from germline, CDR1 is LNHNV and CDR2 is YYDKDF (reference sequence). Written as DNA, the CDR3 is TGTGCCACCAGCAGAGAAGTGAAGAGACAGGGGTTATCAAACATTCAGTACTTC. Its translation: CATSREVKRQGLSNIQYF.

CDR3 coding DNA: TGCGCCAGCAGCCGAAGCGTACTGGAGGCCAACGTCCTGACTTTC. Translated, it gives CASSRSVLEANVLTF. The chain links TRBV4-1 to TRBJ2-6; D call uncertain. Trimming left V 4 bases short and J 6 bases short, with 13 bases between. CDR3 length: 15 residues. Germline CDR1 and CDR2: MGHRA and YSYEKL.

The chain joins TRBV4-1 to TRBJ1-3, with a tentative D call TRBD1 (6 bases). Germline lookup yields CDR1 MGHRA and CDR2 YSYEKL. The CDR3 has 18 residues. With 3 bases removed from V and 0 bases from J, the gap between germline ends came to 18 bases. The CDR3 loop is CASSQKTGKGPSGNTIYF. The CDR3 DNA reads TGCGCCAGCAGCCAGAAGACAGGCAAGGGGCCCTCTGGAAACACCATATATTTT.

V and J are TRBV5-4 and TRBJ2-1, with TRBD2 identical over 8 bases. The CDR3 is 17 amino acids. Trimming removed 0 bases from V and 4 bases from J; junction bases left unmatched: 9. Germline CDR1 SGHNT, CDR2 YYREEE (reference sequence). In nucleotides, the CDR3 is TGTGCCAGCAGCTTGGGCCGGGCTAGCGGGCCTTACAATGAGCAGTTCTTC. Amino acid sequence: CASSLGRASGPYNEQFF.

Only a few counts were recorded for this clone. The rearrangement links TRBV27 to TRBJ2-7, with TRBD2 matching over 7 bases. The CDR3 has 14 amino acids. Germline V lookup: CDR1 MNHEY, CDR2 SMNVEV (reference sequence). V trimming: 8 bases; J trimming: 3 bases; junction bases outside the gene matches: 10. Here the CDR3 DNA reads TGTGCCAGCGCTATGGCTAGCGGCCTCTACGAGCAGTACTTC. It is translated as CASAMASGLYEQYF.

The CDR3 sequence: CASSQATGGGYGYTF. In DNA form, the CDR3 reads TGCGCCAGCAGCCAGGCGACAGGGGGCGGGTATGGCTACACCTTC. This sequence joins TRBV4-1 and TRBJ1-2; 10 nucleotides match TRBD1. V trimming: 3 bases; J trimming: 5 bases; junction bases outside the gene matches: 6. From germline, CDR1 is MGHRA and CDR2 YSYEKL. The length of the CDR3 is 15 residues.

The V call is TRBV5-1, the J call TRBJ2-6; TRBD1 aligns across 10 bases. From germline, CDR1 is SGHRS and CDR2 YFSETQ. The CDR3 sequence is 18 residues long. Unmatched junction bases numbered 8, after V lost 4 bases and J lost 1 base. The CDR3 is CASSHRQGASSGANVLTF. The CDR3 DNA sequence: TGCGCCAGCAGCCATCGACAGGGGGCTTCGTCTGGGGCCAACGTCCTGACTTTC.

The chain has TRBV6-6 and TRBJ1-5; 9 nucleotides agree with TRBD1. Germline V CDR1 and CDR2: MNHNY, SVGAGI (reference sequence). The V and J ends lost 8 bases and 6 bases, in that order; junction bases with no gene match: 8. The CDR3 is 14 residues long. CDR3 in amino acids: CASARTGVGQPQHF. In DNA, the CDR3 is TGTGCCAGCGCCAGGACAGGGGTTGGTCAGCCCCAGCATTTT.

The chain links TRBV19 to TRBJ1-1; 7 bases are shared with TRBD1. J was trimmed by 7 bases and V by 10 bases; bases with no gene match: 12. The CDR3 has 13 amino acids. Per germline, CDR1 LNHDA and CDR2 SQIVND (reference sequence). Here the CDR3 DNA reads TGTGCCATCTCAGGGGGAGATGATAGTGAAGCTTTCTTT. Translating gives CAISGGDDSEAFF.

The CDR3, as DNA: TGTGCCAGCAGCGCAGGGACTAGCACAGATACGCAGTATTTT. The encoded protein is CASSAGTSTDTQYF. The chain couples TRBV6-1 to TRBJ2-3, with D possibly matching TRBD2 (6 bases). Trimming took off 6 bases at V and 0 bases at J, with 10 bases between the two ends. The CDR3 extends over 14 amino acids. CDR1 and CDR2 from the germline V gene are MNHNS and SASEGT.

The chain carries TRBV10-3 and TRBJ2-1, with 9 bases fitting TRBD1. CDR3 length equals 13 residues. Trimming at V came to 8 bases and at J to 6 bases, leaving 5 bases not matched to a gene. Per the germline V gene, CDR1 is ENHRY and CDR2 is SYGVKD. This chain's CDR3 is CAIARQGVNEQFF. CDR3 coding DNA: TGTGCCATCGCCCGACAGGGGGTCAATGAGCAGTTCTTC.

The CDR3 loop reads CASIGGNRAHTGELFF. CDR3 nucleotide sequence: TGTGCCAGTATTGGGGGGAATAGGGCACACACCGGGGAGCTGTTTTTT. This chain links TRBV19 with TRBJ2-2; possible D gene TRBD2, 6 bases. This CDR3 region has 16 residues. The V end lost 7 bases, the J end lost 3 bases, and 18 bases lay between the germline ends. CDR1 is LNHDA and CDR2 is SQIVND in the germline V gene (reference sequence).